The source of this T cell receptor (beta chain) is a study of cytomegalovirus exposure and HLA in healthy donors (TCRdb year 2017). Regarding the study in general: An earlier analysis of some 600 of the donors reported 276 Gb of sequence data and approximately 120 million unique TCR beta sequences obtained from about 179 million T cells. An early release that covered roughly 600 HLA-typed donors contained around 300 gigabases of sequencing data and some 87 million unique TCR sequences. The genetic ancestry cluster associated with self-reported Caucasian donors included about four fifths of the 300 to 400 genotyped donors. The study aimed to test whether cataloging public T cell receptors could reveal signatures of past pathogen exposure. The study profiled the T cell repertoires of hundreds of subjects by immunosequencing and related them to cytomegalovirus serostatus. Along with the approximately 670-subject first cohort, a separate validation cohort of more than 90 different subjects was used. To predict cytomegalovirus infection status, the study combined high-throughput TCR immunosequencing, statistical association of individual TCRs with disease status, and machine learning. A later analysis re-analyzed previously published TCR beta repertoires from several hundred donors and added high-resolution HLA genotyping to study TCR occurrence patterns. The later analysis used no new phenotypic data to find candidate immune exposures, relying instead on TCR beta sequences and their occurrence across donors. An earlier analysis of around 580 of the donors used high-throughput TCR beta sequencing to judge whether each TCR beta V gene segment behaved as functional or pseudogenic. Donor age, sex, ethnicity and CMV serostatus were compiled together with the repertoire data. A later genetic analysis used genome-wide SNP genotypes for 398 of the 666 donors, treating that subset as a discovery cohort. All discovery cohort repertoires had been generated using a single sequencing platform. Both class I and class II loci were covered by HLA typing, at four-digit resolution. Typing coverage differed by locus: A, B, C, DRB1 and DQB1 were typed in roughly 620-630 donors, DQA1 in about 550, DPA1 in 600 to 610, and DPB1 in approximately 450. Roughly 5 DR-DQ haplotypes were handled as single units for association and clustering, since linkage in the cohort was strong. Among 300 to 450 genotyped donors of the cohort, an average of approximately 250,000 unique TCR beta nucleotide sequences were sequenced per donor, around 20% of them non-productive.

As for this clone: The antigen this receptor binds is unknown. There are no base qualities to consult, and no much larger clone falls within one base.

Library creation used the immunoSEQ multiplex PCR assay. For the multiplex PCR, a mixture combining 60 forward primers for TCR Vbeta segments and 13 reverse primers for TCR Jbeta segments was used. Amplification of the CDR3 region of rearranged TCR beta genes was performed with a multiplex PCR assay on genomic DNA. On the Illumina HiSeq System, the amplified TCR beta libraries were sequenced as 87-base-pair reads. In the original analysis: In a later analysis, tens of millions of unique TCR beta chains were counted across the 666 repertoires, and roughly 9.9 million of these chains were shared by at least two donors. A nearest-neighbor algorithm error-corrected the raw reads and collapsed the reads into unique sequences, merging closely related sequences to remove PCR and sequencing errors. CDR3 sequences were aligned to IMGT reference sequences to assign V, D and J gene segments. For a sequence to be retained, a match of at least six nucleotides was required to both a V gene segment and a J gene segment. A rearrangement counted as productive if the CDR3 had no stop codons and remained in frame with V and J, and every other rearrangement counted as non-productive. Following IMGT convention, CDR3 was defined as the stretch from the second conserved V-encoded cysteine up to the conserved J-encoded phenylalanine. In an earlier analysis of approximately 590 of the donors, sequences lacking an unambiguous match to a single V gene segment were excluded. In an earlier analysis of some 590 of the donors, V segments were called functional above 56.7% productive rearrangements and were called segregating when the between-donor standard deviation exceeded 5%. A statistical classification framework was built to diagnose cytomegalovirus status from the catalog of TCR beta chain sequences. A later analysis assigned V and J genes by comparing TCR nucleotide sequences with IMGT/GENE-DB human TR gene sequences. Using the TCRdist pipeline, a later analysis assigned CDR3 sequences along with most-parsimonious VDJ recombination scenarios. In a later analysis, every TCR beta chain was defined by the combination of its CDR3 amino acid sequence and its V-gene family, and reads without a unique V-gene family were dropped. To address suspected cross-contamination and a sequencing artifact, a later analysis removed 450 to 700 highly shared, low-generation-probability nucleotide sequences. A later analysis calculated a clonal expansion index for each public chain from normalized within-repertoire ranks of inferred template counts. Generation probabilities in a later analysis came from a VDJ recombination model fitted to out-of-frame rearrangements, and those results were checked against IGoR. In a later analysis, TCR-TCR, TCR-HLA and TCR-CMV co-occurrence was scored with hypergeometric tests, and a repertoire-size bias correction was applied to TCR pairs. False discovery rates were estimated in a later analysis by permuting HLA or CMV assignments 20 times. In a later analysis, co-occurring TCRs were grouped using DBSCAN, with TCRdist sequence similarity added in when clustering inside HLA-allele-positive subsets. Co-occurrence clustering excluded repertoires with fewer than 30,000 or more than 120,000 public chains, plus five with anomalous nucleotide sharing. The table comes from immuneACCESS by way of TCRdb, which keeps in-frame sequences with V and J called. Part of the clones is missing from these tables; in studies checked, under half for an unresolved V gene and the rest for unknown reasons. The V and J calls and clone size are taken from that table; D and trimming were inferred from the DNA. The sample has 140,000 to 150,000 clones on record, 73% of them singletons. The top ten clones comprise 1.5% to 2% of the sample.

In total, roughly 670 healthy bone marrow donors made up the cohort. Cohort members were all nominally healthy when sampled, although unrecorded immune exposures were likely present. The donor tested CMV seronegative and was one of the 352 seronegative cohort members. A peripheral blood sample was collected from each donor, and TCR beta sequencing was performed on peripheral blood mononuclear cells. Genomic DNA was extracted from the blood cell samples with the Qiagen DNeasy Blood Extraction Kit. The CDR3 has 14 amino acids, counting the end cysteine and phenylalanine. Only the CDR3 DNA is retained, 42 bases long and in frame from the first base. The germline V gene sets CDR1 to SGHRS and CDR2 to YFSETQ. Cut back by 5 bases and 5 bases, the V and J ends lie 16 bases apart. Beyond this particular receptor, the publication reports: A total of roughly 160 TCR beta chains were listed by the study as associated with cytomegalovirus. A few of the identified cytomegalovirus-associated TCR beta chains were confirmed in vitro to be specific for cytomegalovirus antigens. Sequencing depth was assumed to be roughly uniform across donors in the presence/absence analyses, though that assumption may not hold. A later genetic analysis reported fewer N-insertions in productive TCRs among donors in an Asian-associated ancestry cluster than the roughly 620-donor mean. Cytomegalovirus status was reported to be diagnosed by the classifier with high specificity and sensitivity in both the original and validation cohorts. Across donors, most TCR sequences were observed very rarely, whereas some public TCRs were present in many individuals. In this cohort, only TCR beta chains were sequenced, and detectable features were limited by the absence of alpha or paired-chain data. In a later analysis, the rate of TCR association differed among HLA loci, with DRB1 alleles having the most associated TCRs and HLA-C alleles having the fewest. According to a later analysis, parvovirus B19, influenza, CMV and Epstein-Barr virus appeared linked to several top co-occurrence clusters. V-gene and J-gene trimming of TCR beta chains was associated with a missense DCLRE1C variant in a later genetic analysis, and the association was replicated in an independent cohort. Because HLA typing was missing for some donors at each locus, association tests included only the typed subset. According to a later analysis, most CMV-associated TCR beta chains appeared to be HLA-restricted, and the HLA associations seemed to be driven largely by CMV exposure. The authors suggested that the approach could potentially be generalized to other disease states and immunological phenotypes. Compared with equally common non-associated chains, HLA-associated TCR beta chains in a later analysis were more clonally expanded and had lower generation probabilities. A cluster of highly shared sequence variants was judged likely to be a technical artifact of the sequencing pipeline. Assigning TCR associations to individual alleles was difficult when HLA alleles, especially DR and DQ, strongly co-occurred. A further reported finding was that TCR beta sequences accurately predicted the HLA-A and HLA-B alleles for most subjects in the first cohort. Specific HLA alleles were associated with 18,000 or so TCR beta sequences at a false discovery rate of 0.05 in a later analysis. Because counts were too low, some 16 rarely observed V segments, including chromosome 9 orphons, were excluded from the earlier analysis of several hundred of the donors. Correlated functional status among segregating V segments might be attributable to linkage disequilibrium, but an unknown experimental factor could not be ruled out. Some IMGT-functional V segments, including TRBV6-2 and TRBV6-3, could not be distinguished by the 87-base-pair reads and were therefore excluded. In an earlier analysis of more than 450 of the donors, most TCR beta V segments were observed in productive rearrangements about 87% or about 30% of the time, broadly matching IMGT annotations. CMV serostatus was the only immune exposure information available for the cohort.

The source is a young woman in good health and CMV-seronegative. The chain joins TRBV5-1 to TRBJ2-5; the D region possibly corresponds to TRBD2 (5 bases align). Source material: PBMCs. This receptor carries the CDR3 CASRSPATGETQYF. The nucleotide sequence reads as follows: TGCGCCAGCAGGTCACCAGCGACGGGGGAGACCCAGTACTTC.